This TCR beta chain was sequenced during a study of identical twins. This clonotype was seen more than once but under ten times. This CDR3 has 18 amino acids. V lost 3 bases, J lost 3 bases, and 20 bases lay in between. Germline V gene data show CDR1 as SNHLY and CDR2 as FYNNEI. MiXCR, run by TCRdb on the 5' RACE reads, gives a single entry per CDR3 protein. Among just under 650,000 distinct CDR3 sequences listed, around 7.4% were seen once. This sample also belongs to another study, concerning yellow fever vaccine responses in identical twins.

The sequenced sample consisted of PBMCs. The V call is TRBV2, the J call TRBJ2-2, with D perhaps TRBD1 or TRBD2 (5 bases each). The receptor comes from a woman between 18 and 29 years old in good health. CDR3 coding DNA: TGTGCCAGCAGTGAGAACGCCGGGGCTTATAAGGACACCGGGGAGCTGTTTTTT. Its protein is CASSENAGAYKDTGELFF.